The 30 T cell receptor beta chains below come from one sample, sequenced in a study of sequential checkpoint blockade in melanoma (dated by TCRdb to the late 2010s). The sample's treatment or condition, from its label and the paper: randomized to nivolumab then ipilimumab (arm A) or the reverse (arm B). Library generation was performed with the immunoSEQ multiplex PCR assay. TCRdb's version of the immuneACCESS table is confined to in-frame rearrangements and falls short of the full clone set. An unresolved V gene accounts for under half of the shortfall where checked; the remainder is of unknown origin. The sample includes 20,000 to 25,000 clones, with approximately 68% observed a single time. The top ten constitute about 20% of the sample. The sequences come from CD8+ T cells sorted from blood (inferred from file names), collected from a patient given nivolumab and ipilimumab in sequence. The source of these receptors is a human donor with melanoma.

This chain joins TRBV11-2 and TRBJ2-1; maybe TRBD1 (6 bases). CDR3 length: 17 residues. Germline V gene lookup returns CDR1 SGHAT and CDR2 FQNNGV. V lost 1 base and J lost 1, with 14 bases in between. The CDR3, as DNA: TGTGCCAGCAGCTTAGTCTTAGGGACATCGTCCTACAATGAGCAGTTCTTC. The encoded protein is CASSLVLGTSSYNEQFF.

J is TRBJ2-7 and V is TRBV7-9; D gene uncertain. The ends were cut back, 10 bases at V and 6 bases at J, with 13 bases in the middle. The CDR3 spans 11 residues. The germline V gene has CDR1 SEHNR and CDR2 FQNEAQ (reference sequence). The CDR3: CAIQLRGEQYV. The CDR3 region has the DNA TGTGCCATCCAACTCCGCGGCGAGCAGTACGTC.

This clone is judged medium-sized. The CDR3 bases are TGTGCCAGCAGCTTGGATACAGCCTATGGCTACACCTTC. It yields the protein CASSLDTAYGYTF. The chain couples TRBV5-4 to TRBJ1-2; D gene uncertain. V lost 0 bases to trimming and J lost 4 bases, with 7 bases between them. This CDR3 contains 13 residues. The germline gives CDR1 SGHNT, CDR2 YYREEE (reference sequence).

The chain employs TRBV9 and TRBJ2-7; D is undetermined. V gave up 1 base and J gave up 2 bases, with 10 bases separating them. Per the germline V gene, CDR1 is SGDLS and CDR2 is YYNGEE. CDR3 length: 14 residues. The CDR3 region is CASSVSGPPYEQYF. DNA for the CDR3: TGTGCCAGCAGCGTAAGTGGGCCTCCCTACGAGCAGTACTTC.

The chain recombines TRBV28 with TRBJ1-1; 7 bases agree with TRBD1. This CDR3 spans 15 amino acids. V shed 5 bases and J 1 base; nucleotides not matched to a gene: 7. Germline CDR1 and CDR2: MDHEN and SYDVKM. CDR3 sequence reads: CASSPTGVGNTEAFF. Here the CDR3 DNA reads TGTGCCAGCAGTCCTACAGGGGTGGGGAACACTGAAGCTTTCTTT.

This clone has more than one count but fewer than ten. The rearrangement joins TRBV5-5 to TRBJ1-2; D gene unclear. Germline assignment: CDR1 SGHKS and CDR2 YYEKEE (reference sequence). The germline V and J ends were trimmed by 4 bases and 8 bases, with 15 bases remaining between them. CDR3 size: 13 residues. The CDR3 is CASSPTVSSGYTF. The CDR3 region has the DNA TGTGCCAGCAGCCCCACAGTATCCTCGGGCTACACCTTC.

This clone was seen more than once but under ten times. V usage is TRBV7-9 and J usage is TRBJ1-4; tentative D call: TRBD1 (5 bases). The V and J ends lost 1 base and 4 bases respectively, with 7 bases between them. The V gene's germline CDR1 is SEHNR and CDR2 FQNEAQ (reference sequence). The CDR3 has 14 residues. CDR3 amino acids: CASSLGQNNEKLFF. For the CDR3, the DNA is TGTGCCAGCAGCTTAGGACAGAATAATGAAAAACTGTTTTTT.

The gene calls are TRBV6-6 and TRBJ2-2, with D perhaps TRBD2 (5 bases). The V and J ends lost 2 bases and 3 bases respectively, with 13 bases between them. The CDR3 covers 16 residues. Germline V gene sequence: CDR1 MNHNY, CDR2 SVGAGI (reference sequence). The CDR3 region is CASSYLRTDDTGELFF. Written as DNA, the CDR3 is TGTGCCAGCAGTTACCTTCGGACTGACGACACCGGGGAGCTGTTTTTT.

J is TRBJ2-3 and V is TRBV5-1; tentative D call: TRBD2 (6 bases). The length of the CDR3 is 16 residues. The V end lost 1 base, the J end lost 3 bases, and 15 bases lay between the germline ends. The V gene's germline CDR1 is SGHRS and CDR2 YFSETQ. Written as DNA, the CDR3 is TGCGCCAGCAGCTTGAATCCCACGGGGAGGACAGATACGCAGTATTTT. This codes for CASSLNPTGRTDTQYF.

This chain uses TRBV6-1 with TRBJ2-1, with 7 bases aligning to TRBD2. Trimming at V came to 8 bases and at J to 2 bases, leaving 0 bases not matched to a gene. Germline loops: CDR1 MNHNS, CDR2 SASEGT. The CDR3 is made up of 12 amino acids. The CDR3 DNA follows: TGTGCCAGCGGGGGGGCCTACAATGAGCAGTTCTTC. This translates into CASGGAYNEQFF.

To note about this clone: An end of the junction does not agree with germline; a read error may underlie this. The chain employs TRBV5-3 and TRBJ2-7; 8 bases fit TRBD1. TRBV5-3 is treated as an ORF (open reading frame) with a function not yet certain. This CDR3 region has 13 residues. In DNA, the CDR3 is TGTGCCAGCAGCTTGGGACAGGCCCGCGAGCAGTACTTC. Its protein product is CASSLGQAREQYF.

The chain links TRBV11-2 to TRBJ2-3; tentatively, D is TRBD1 (6 bases). Germline V gene lookup returns CDR1 SGHAT and CDR2 FQNNGV. V gave up 1 base and J gave up 1 base, with 12 bases separating them. This CDR3 has 16 residues. The CDR3 region has the DNA TGTGCCAGCAGCTTAGGCGGAACAGGGCGCACAGATACGCAGTATTTT. Its translation is CASSLGGTGRTDTQYF.

This clone was seen once. The chain carries TRBV7-9 and TRBJ1-1; a possible D gene is TRBD1 (5 bases). Germline lookup yields CDR1 SEHNR and CDR2 FQNEAQ (reference sequence). The CDR3 sequence is 14 residues long. Deletions cut 3 bases from V and 5 bases from J, with 13 bases between. The CDR3 is CASSFLGAGTEAFF. The DNA for the CDR3 is TGTGCCAGCAGCTTCCTAGGGGCAGGGACTGAAGCTTTCTTT.

The V and J genes are TRBV6-4 and TRBJ1-1; 9 bases align to TRBD1. The J segment lost 1 base and the V segment lost 6 bases, leaving 3 bases of the junction unmatched. Per germline, CDR1 MRHNA and CDR2 SNTAGT. The CDR3 spans 14 residues. The CDR3 nucleotides are TGTGCCAGCAGGACAGGGGGAGGGAACACTGAAGCTTTCTTT. The encoded protein is CASRTGGGNTEAFF.

The CDR3 DNA reads TGTGCCAGCAGCGCAAACTCGGGACAGGTAGGGGATACGCAGTATTTT. This codes for CASSANSGQVGDTQYF. The rearrangement uses TRBV9 and TRBJ2-3; 8 nucleotides match TRBD1. Germline CDR1 and CDR2: SGDLS and YYNGEE. The CDR3 loop spans 16 amino acids. With V trimmed by 3 bases and J by 6 bases, 12 bases remained unmatched.

This clone ranks as medium-sized. The chain joins TRBV7-9 to TRBJ2-7; D is perhaps TRBD1 (6 bases). CDR1 and CDR2 (germline): SEHNR, FQNEAQ (reference sequence). With 5 bases removed from V and 0 bases from J, the gap between germline ends came to 11 bases. The CDR3 contains 14 residues. The CDR3 here is CASSLGQPSYEQYV. In nucleotides, the CDR3 is TGTGCCAGCAGCCTAGGACAGCCCTCCTACGAGCAGTACGTC.

The chain couples TRBV12-5 to TRBJ2-1; 7 bases are a match to TRBD1. Germline assignment: CDR1 LGHNT and CDR2 FRNRAP. With V trimmed by 2 bases and J by 8 bases, 9 bases remained unmatched. The CDR3 runs to 15 residues. CDR3 nucleotide sequence: TGTGCTAGTGGTTTGCGACAGGGAGCTTACGATGAGCAGTTCTTC. This codes for CASGLRQGAYDEQFF.

This sequence joins TRBV21-1 and TRBJ1-5; whether TRBD1, the table's D call, matches the DNA was not checked. TRBV21-1 represents a pseudogene. This CDR3 is 18 amino acids long. In nucleotides, the CDR3 is TGTGCCAGCAGCAAAGACCCCGACAGGGCGTATAGCAATCAGCCCCAGCATTTT. Protein: CASSKDPDRAYSNQPQHF.

The V and J genes are TRBV4-1 and TRBJ2-2; 10 nucleotides agree with TRBD1. The V gene end was trimmed by 2 bases and the J gene end by 0 bases; junction bases not matched to a gene: 6. Germline CDR1 MGHRA, CDR2 YSYEKL. This CDR3 spans 18 amino acids. The CDR3 region has the DNA TGCGCCAGCAGCCAACTTGGGACAGGGGCCCCGAACACCGGGGAGCTGTTTTTT. Residues: CASSQLGTGAPNTGELFF.

The rearrangement joins TRBV29-1 to TRBJ1-2; D is perhaps TRBD1 (6 bases). The CDR3 runs to 13 residues. With 4 bases removed from V and 5 bases from J, the gap between germline ends came to 14 bases. Germline CDR1 and CDR2: SQVTM and ANQGSEA. CDR3 amino acids: CSVVPGQPYGYTF. The CDR3 bases are TGCAGCGTTGTACCCGGACAGCCTTATGGCTACACCTTC.

The rearrangement links TRBV29-1 to TRBJ1-2, with TRBD1 as a possible D gene (5 bases). This CDR3 is 14 amino acids long. Trimming shortened V by 0 bases and J by 4 bases, and 12 bases separated the two germline ends. CDR1 is SQVTM and CDR2 is ANQGSEA in the germline V gene. The CDR3 sequence is CSVEEPGMIYGYTF. The CDR3 DNA is TGCAGCGTTGAAGAGCCAGGGATGATCTATGGCTACACCTTC. Filled out from reference TRBV29-1 and TRBJ1-2, the complete variable domain reads SAVISQKPSRDICQRGTSLTIQCQVDSQVTMMFWYRQQPGQSLTLIATANQGSEATYESGFVIDKFPISRPNLTFSTLTVSNMSPEDSSIYLCSVEEPGMIYGYTFGSGTRLTVV.

The chain uses TRBV4-3 and TRBJ1-3, with TRBD1 as a possible D gene (6 bases). Germline V gene sequence: CDR1 LGHNA, CDR2 YSLEER. This CDR3 spans 16 amino acids. The V end was cut by 1 base, the J end by 0 bases, with 10 bases between. Written as DNA, the CDR3 is TGCGCCAGCAGCCAAGCGACAGGCTACTCTGGAAACACCATATATTTT. It codes for CASSQATGYSGNTIYF.

V is TRBV7-9 and J is TRBJ2-1; D uncertain. V lost 3 bases, J lost 8 bases, and 5 bases lay in between. CDR1 is SEHNR and CDR2 is FQNEAQ in the germline V gene (reference sequence). The CDR3 has 11 residues. This CDR3 reads CASSFSDEQFF. The CDR3 DNA is TGTGCCAGCAGCTTCAGCGATGAGCAGTTCTTC.

This chain uses TRBV27 with TRBJ1-6, with 7 bases that match TRBD1. Trimming took 3 bases from V and 7 from J; bases not matched to a gene: 3. Germline CDR1 is MNHEY and CDR2 is SMNVEV (reference sequence). The CDR3 runs 14 residues. CDR3 DNA sequence: TGTGCCAGCAGTTTCGGACAGGACAATTCACCCCTCCACTTT. Protein product: CASSFGQDNSPLHF.

This chain uses TRBV9 with TRBJ1-2; D gene uncertain. The CDR3 has 16 amino acids. Deletions cut 2 bases from V and 2 bases from J, with 16 bases between. Germline CDR1 SGDLS, CDR2 YYNGEE. CDR3: CASSVGGISWNYGYTF. CDR3 coding DNA: TGTGCCAGCAGCGTTGGAGGGATAAGCTGGAACTATGGCTACACCTTC.

This chain links TRBV7-3 with TRBJ2-7; the D gene is possibly TRBD2 (5 bases). This CDR3 has 13 residues. Trimming pared 1 base from V and 4 bases from J, leaving 8 bases between. Looked up from germline, CDR1 is SGHTA and CDR2 is FQGTGA. The DNA for the CDR3 is TGTGCCAGCAGCTTAATGACGGGATACGAGCAGTACGTC. It translates to CASSLMTGYEQYV.

The gene calls are TRBV19 and TRBJ1-1; 7 nucleotides align to TRBD1. This CDR3 is 14 amino acids long. The germline V gene has CDR1 LNHDA and CDR2 SQIVND (reference sequence). The V and J ends lost 3 bases and 6 bases, in that order; junction bases with no gene match: 7. This CDR3 is CASSMLGGFAEAFF. The CDR3 DNA reads as TGTGCCAGTAGTATGTTAGGGGGCTTTGCTGAAGCTTTCTTT.

J is TRBJ2-5 and V is TRBV7-9, with 9 bases that match TRBD1. Germline CDR1 and CDR2: SEHNR and FQNEAQ (reference sequence). This CDR3 region has 17 residues. V lost 1 base, J lost 2 bases, and 8 bases stayed unmatched. This CDR3 is CASSLVLGQGVQETQYF. The CDR3 bases are TGTGCCAGCAGCTTAGTACTGGGACAGGGAGTACAAGAGACCCAGTACTTC.

The table lists this clone with a count of one. V is TRBV6-5 and J is TRBJ2-5; 7 bases line up with TRBD1. The V segment lost 2 bases and the J segment 4 bases; nucleotides outside the gene matches: 10. This CDR3 region has 16 residues. Per germline, CDR1 MNHEY and CDR2 SVGAGI. The CDR3 reads CASSYRDRVSPETQYF. CDR3 nucleotides: TGTGCCAGCAGTTACCGGGACAGAGTTTCTCCAGAGACCCAGTACTTC.

This clone was detected once. The chain joins TRBV15 to TRBJ1-5, with 10 bases lining up with TRBD1. J gave up 7 bases and V 5 bases, and 11 bases lay outside the gene matches. The CDR3 is made up of 16 amino acids. The V gene's germline CDR1 is LNHNV and CDR2 YYDKDF (reference sequence). The chain's CDR3 is CATSRGTGETAQPQHF. CDR3 coding DNA: TGTGCCACCAGCCGAGGGACAGGGGAGACGGCCCAGCCCCAGCATTTT.